This T cell receptor (beta chain) was recovered during a study of T cell changes during pregnancy in multiple sclerosis (dated by TCRdb to 2018 to 2020). With respect to the entire study: In women with multiple sclerosis, the researchers looked at how the T cell repertoire shifted as pregnancy progressed.

The CDR3 runs 13 amino acids, cysteine and phenylalanine included. Only CDR3 DNA is held: 39 bases, read in frame from base 1. The germline V gene encodes CDR1 MNHEY and CDR2 SMNVEV (reference sequence). V is reduced by 4 bases and J by 2 bases, leaving a spacing of 9 bases between them. Preparation of the library involved the immunoSEQ multiplex PCR assay. The table was pulled from immuneACCESS by TCRdb, which kept in-frame rearrangements only. Such tables lose some clones; where checked, under half of the loss comes from unresolved V genes, and the rest has no known cause. The sample profile shows about 38,000 clones; 91% of them were found once. Around an eighth of the sample is taken by the ten largest. About this clone: The antigen it binds to is not known. No much larger clonotype is one base removed from it; base qualities were not supplied.

Sequenced material: CD8+ T cells from peripheral blood mononuclear cells, taken after pregnancy. In this chain, TRBV27 is recombined with TRBJ2-7, with no confidently assigned D gene. The sequence came from a female donor with multiple sclerosis, enrolled in a pregnancy study. The CDR3 amino acid sequence is: CASSSGGPYEQYF. Read as DNA, the sequence is TGTGCCAGCAGTTCTGGCGGTCCCTACGAGCAGTACTTC.